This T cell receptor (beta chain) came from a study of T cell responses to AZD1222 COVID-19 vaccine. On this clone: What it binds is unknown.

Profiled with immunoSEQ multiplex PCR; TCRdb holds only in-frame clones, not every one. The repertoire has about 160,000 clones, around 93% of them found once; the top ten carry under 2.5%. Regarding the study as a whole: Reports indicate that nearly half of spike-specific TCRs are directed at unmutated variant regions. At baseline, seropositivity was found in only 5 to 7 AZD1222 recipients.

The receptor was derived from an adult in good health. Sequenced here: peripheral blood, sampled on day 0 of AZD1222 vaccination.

DNA for the CDR3: TGCGCCAGCAGCCAAGTACCGGGGGGAGTCGGCACCGGGGAGCTGTTTTTT. Protein sequence: CASSQVPGGVGTGELFF. The chain employs TRBV4-1 and TRBJ2-2; 7 bases fit TRBD2. V trimming: 1 base; J trimming: 4 bases; junction bases outside the gene matches: 9. Germline-derived CDR1 and CDR2 are MGHRA and YSYEKL. The CDR3 loop spans 17 amino acids.